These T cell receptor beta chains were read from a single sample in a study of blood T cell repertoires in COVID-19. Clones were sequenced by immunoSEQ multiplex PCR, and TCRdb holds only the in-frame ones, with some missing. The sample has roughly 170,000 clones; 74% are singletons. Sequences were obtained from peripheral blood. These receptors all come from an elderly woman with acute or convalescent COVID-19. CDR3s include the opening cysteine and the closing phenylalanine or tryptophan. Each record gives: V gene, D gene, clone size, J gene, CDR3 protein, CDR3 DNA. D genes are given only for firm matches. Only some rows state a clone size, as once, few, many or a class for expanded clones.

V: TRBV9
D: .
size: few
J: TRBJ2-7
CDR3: CASSVAGQGYYEQYF
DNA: TGTGCCAGCAGCGTAGCGGGACAAGGATACTACGAGCAGTACTTC

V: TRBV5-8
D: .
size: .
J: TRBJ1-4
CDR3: CASSWAGLELFF
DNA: TGTGCCAGCAGTTGGGCAGGGCTGGAACTGTTTTTT

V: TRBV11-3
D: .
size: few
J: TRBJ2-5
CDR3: CASSLAGGETQYF
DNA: TGTGCCAGCAGCTTAGCTGGGGGGGAGACCCAGTACTTC

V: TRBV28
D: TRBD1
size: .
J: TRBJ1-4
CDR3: CASSLSGQGNEKLFF
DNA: TGTGCCAGCAGTTTATCCGGACAGGGTAATGAAAAACTGTTTTTT

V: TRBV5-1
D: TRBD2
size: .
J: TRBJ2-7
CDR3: CASSSGLAGRSPYEQYF
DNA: TGCGCCAGCAGTTCTGGACTAGCGGGAAGGTCCCCCTACGAGCAGTACTTC

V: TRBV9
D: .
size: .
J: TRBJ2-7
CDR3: CASSGRSGSKVDEQYF
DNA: TGTGCCAGCAGCGGGAGGAGCGGCTCCAAGGTGGACGAGCAGTACTTC

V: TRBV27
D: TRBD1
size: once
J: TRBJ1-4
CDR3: CASRKFVQGANEKLFF
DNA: TGTGCCAGCAGAAAGTTTGTACAGGGGGCGAATGAAAAACTGTTTTTT

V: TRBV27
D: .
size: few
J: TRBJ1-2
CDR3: CASSYRAGSGYTF
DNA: TGTGCCAGCAGTTACCGGGCAGGGTCGGGCTACACCTTC

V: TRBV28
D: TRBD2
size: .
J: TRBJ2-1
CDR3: CASSSTFGTNNNEQFF
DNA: TGTGCCAGCAGTTCCACCTTCGGGACTAACAACAATGAGCAGTTCTTC

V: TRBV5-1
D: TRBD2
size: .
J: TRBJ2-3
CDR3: CASRPTSGSEDTQYF
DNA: TGCGCCAGCAGGCCGACTAGCGGGAGTGAGGATACGCAGTATTTT

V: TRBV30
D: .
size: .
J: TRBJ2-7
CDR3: CAWSVQGLDIEQYF
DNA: TGTGCCTGGAGTGTACAGGGCCTCGATATCGAGCAGTACTTC

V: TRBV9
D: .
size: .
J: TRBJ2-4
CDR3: CASSVTLAWDIQYF
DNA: TGTGCCAGCAGCGTAACGCTAGCCTGGGACATTCAGTACTTC

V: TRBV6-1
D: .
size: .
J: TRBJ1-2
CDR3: CASSEAWSHLLGYTF
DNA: TGTGCCAGCAGTGAAGCGTGGTCACACCTCCTTGGCTACACCTTC

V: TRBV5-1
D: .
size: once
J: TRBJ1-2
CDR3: CASKQGANYGYTF
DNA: TGCGCCAGCAAACAGGGAGCCAACTATGGCTACACCTTC

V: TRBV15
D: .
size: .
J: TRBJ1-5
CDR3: CATSRDPTGQPQHF
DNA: TGTGCCACCAGCAGAGATCCCACCGGGCAGCCCCAGCATTTT

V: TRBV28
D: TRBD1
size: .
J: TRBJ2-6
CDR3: CASSAWGQGSTGANVLTF
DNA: TGTGCCAGCAGTGCTTGGGGACAGGGATCTACTGGGGCCAACGTCCTGACTTTC

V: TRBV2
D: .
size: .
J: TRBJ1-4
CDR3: CASSEQGWIEKLFF
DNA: TGTGCCAGCAGTGAACAGGGGTGGATAGAAAAACTGTTTTTT

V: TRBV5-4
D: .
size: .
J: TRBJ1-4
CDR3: CASSAGGEMNEKLFF
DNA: TGTGCCAGCAGCGCCGGAGGCGAGATGAATGAAAAACTGTTTTTT

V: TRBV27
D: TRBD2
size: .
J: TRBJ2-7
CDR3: CASSPLGLAGDEQYF
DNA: TGTGCCAGCAGTCCGTTGGGACTAGCGGGAGACGAGCAGTACTTC

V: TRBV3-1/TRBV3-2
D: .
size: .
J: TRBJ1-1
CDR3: CASSQRTEAFF
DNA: TGTGCCAGCAGCCAACGCACTGAAGCTTTCTTT

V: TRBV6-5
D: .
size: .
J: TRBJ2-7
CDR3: CASNPGTPNAYEQYF
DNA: TGTGCCAGCAATCCCGGGACACCGAACGCCTACGAGCAGTACTTC

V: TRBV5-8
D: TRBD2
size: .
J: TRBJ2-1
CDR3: CASSSGLREGLYEQFF
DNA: TGTGCCAGCAGCTCCGGACTTAGGGAGGGCCTTTATGAGCAGTTCTTC

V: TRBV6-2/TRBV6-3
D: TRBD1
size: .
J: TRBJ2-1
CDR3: CASSYSSVRGRQFF
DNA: TGTGCCAGCAGTTACTCCTCCGTCAGGGGGAGGCAGTTCTTC

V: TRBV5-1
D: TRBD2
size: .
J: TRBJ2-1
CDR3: CASSLGLAGVTEQFF
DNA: TGCGCCAGCAGCTTGGGACTAGCGGGAGTAACTGAGCAGTTCTTC

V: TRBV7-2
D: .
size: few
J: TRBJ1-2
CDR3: CASSLPTGNYGYTF
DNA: TGTGCCAGCAGCTTACCCACAGGCAACTATGGCTACACCTTC

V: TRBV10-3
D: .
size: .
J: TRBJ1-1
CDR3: CATQGNTEAFF
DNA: TGTGCCACACAGGGGAACACTGAAGCTTTCTTT

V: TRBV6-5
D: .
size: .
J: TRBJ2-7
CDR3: CASSDRPDRGQYF
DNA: TGTGCCAGCAGCGATCGGCCAGATAGGGGGCAGTACTTC

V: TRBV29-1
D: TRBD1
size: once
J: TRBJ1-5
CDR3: CSVEGQGDQPQHF
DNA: TGCAGCGTCGAGGGACAGGGCGATCAGCCCCAGCATTTT

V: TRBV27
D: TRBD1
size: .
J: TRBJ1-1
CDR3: CASTPFGTGGPVTEAFF
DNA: TGTGCCAGCACCCCTTTCGGGACAGGGGGCCCGGTCACTGAAGCTTTCTTT

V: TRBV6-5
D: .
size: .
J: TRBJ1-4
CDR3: CASSYRRTATNEKLFF
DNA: TGTGCCAGCAGTTACCGCCGGACAGCAACTAATGAAAAACTGTTTTTT

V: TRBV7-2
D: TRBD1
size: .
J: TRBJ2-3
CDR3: CASSLASQGGTDTQYF
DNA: TGTGCCAGCAGCTTAGCGTCGCAGGGGGGCACAGATACGCAGTATTTT

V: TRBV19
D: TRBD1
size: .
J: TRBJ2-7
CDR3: CASSITSPSGTGNHEQYF
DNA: TGTGCCAGTAGTATTACCTCCCCGTCCGGGACAGGGAACCACGAGCAGTACTTC

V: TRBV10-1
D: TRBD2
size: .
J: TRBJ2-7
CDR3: CASSEGLGAGAYEQYF
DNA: TGCGCCAGCAGTGAGGGTCTTGGAGCGGGAGCCTACGAGCAGTACTTC

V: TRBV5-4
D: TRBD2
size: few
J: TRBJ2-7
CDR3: CASSLIAGAGEQYF
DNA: TGTGCCAGCAGCTTGATAGCGGGAGCCGGCGAGCAGTACTTC

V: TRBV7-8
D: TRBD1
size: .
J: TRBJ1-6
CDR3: CASSWGQGNSPLHF
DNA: TGTGCCAGCAGCTGGGGACAGGGTAATTCACCCCTCCACTTT

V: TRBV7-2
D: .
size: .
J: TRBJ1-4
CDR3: CASRPQSTNEKLFF
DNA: TGTGCCAGCCGTCCCCAGTCAACTAATGAAAAACTGTTTTTT

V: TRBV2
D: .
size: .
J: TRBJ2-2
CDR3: CASNIEGTGELFF
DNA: TGTGCCAGCAATATCGAGGGAACCGGGGAGCTGTTTTTT